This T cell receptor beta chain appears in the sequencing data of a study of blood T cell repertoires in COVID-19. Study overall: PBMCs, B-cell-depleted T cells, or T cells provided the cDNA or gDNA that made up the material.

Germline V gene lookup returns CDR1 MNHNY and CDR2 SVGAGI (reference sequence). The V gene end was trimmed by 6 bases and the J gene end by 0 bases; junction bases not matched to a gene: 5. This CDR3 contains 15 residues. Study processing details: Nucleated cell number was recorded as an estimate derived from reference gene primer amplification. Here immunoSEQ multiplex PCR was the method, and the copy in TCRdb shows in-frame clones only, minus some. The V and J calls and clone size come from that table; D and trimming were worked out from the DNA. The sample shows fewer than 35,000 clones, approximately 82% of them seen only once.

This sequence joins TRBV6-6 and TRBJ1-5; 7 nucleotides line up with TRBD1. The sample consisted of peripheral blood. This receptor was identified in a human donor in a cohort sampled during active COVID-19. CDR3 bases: TGTGCCAGCAGAGTGGACAGGTCTAGCAATCAGCCCCAGCATTTT. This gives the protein CASRVDRSSNQPQHF.